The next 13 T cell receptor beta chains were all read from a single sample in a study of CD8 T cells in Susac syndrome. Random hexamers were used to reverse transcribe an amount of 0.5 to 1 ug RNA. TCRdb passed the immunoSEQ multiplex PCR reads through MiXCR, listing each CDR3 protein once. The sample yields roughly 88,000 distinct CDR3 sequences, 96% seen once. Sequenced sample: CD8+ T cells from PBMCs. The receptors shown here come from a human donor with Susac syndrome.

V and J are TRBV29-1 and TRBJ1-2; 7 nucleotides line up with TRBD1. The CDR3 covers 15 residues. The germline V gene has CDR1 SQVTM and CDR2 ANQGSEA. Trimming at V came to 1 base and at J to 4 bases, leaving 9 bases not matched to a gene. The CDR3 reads CSVEASSRDSYGYTF. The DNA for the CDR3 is TGCAGCGTTGAAGCCTCTTCCCGGGACAGCTATGGCTACACCTTC.

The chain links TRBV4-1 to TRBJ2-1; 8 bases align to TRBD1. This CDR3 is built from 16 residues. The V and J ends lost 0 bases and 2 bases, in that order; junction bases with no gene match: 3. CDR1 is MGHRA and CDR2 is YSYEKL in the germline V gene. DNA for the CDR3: TGCGCCAGCAGCCAAGAAGTACAGGGGGCCTACAATGAGCAGTTCTTC. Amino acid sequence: CASSQEVQGAYNEQFF.

This CDR3 is CASSLEFAGSYEQYV. The CDR3 DNA reads as TGTGCCAGCAGCTTAGAGTTTGCAGGGTCCTACGAGCAGTACGTC. The chain carries TRBV7-8 and TRBJ2-7; a weak D match, TRBD1 (5 bases). The CDR3 loop spans 15 amino acids. V gave up 1 base and J gave up 1 base, with 11 bases separating them. Per germline, CDR1 SGHVS and CDR2 FQNEAQ.

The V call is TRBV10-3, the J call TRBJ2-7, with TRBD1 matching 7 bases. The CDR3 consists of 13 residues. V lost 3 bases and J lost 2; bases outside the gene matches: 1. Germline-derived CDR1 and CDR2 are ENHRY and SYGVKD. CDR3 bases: TGTGCCATCAGTGACAGGGGGACCTACGAGCAGTACTTC. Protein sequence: CAISDRGTYEQYF.

As DNA, the CDR3 is TGTGCCTGGAGCGGGGGGGAACAGACCCAGTACTTC. Protein product: CAWSGGEQTQYF. V usage is TRBV30 and J usage is TRBJ2-5; 8 bases are shared with TRBD2. The CDR3 has 12 residues. Germline assignment: CDR1 GTSNPN and CDR2 SVGIG (reference sequence). V shed 3 bases and J 6 bases; nucleotides not matched to a gene: 3.

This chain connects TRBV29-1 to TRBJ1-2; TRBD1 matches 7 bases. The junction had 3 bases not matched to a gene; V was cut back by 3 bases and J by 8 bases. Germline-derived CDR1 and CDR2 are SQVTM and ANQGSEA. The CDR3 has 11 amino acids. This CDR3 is CSVDDRDGYTF. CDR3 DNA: TGCAGCGTTGATGACAGGGACGGCTACACCTTC.

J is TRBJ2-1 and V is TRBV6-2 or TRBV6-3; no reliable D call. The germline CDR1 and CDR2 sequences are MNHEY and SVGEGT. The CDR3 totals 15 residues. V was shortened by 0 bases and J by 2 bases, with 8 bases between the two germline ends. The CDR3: CASSYSGSTYNEQFF. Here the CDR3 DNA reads TGTGCCAGCAGTTACTCTGGCAGCACCTACAATGAGCAGTTCTTC.

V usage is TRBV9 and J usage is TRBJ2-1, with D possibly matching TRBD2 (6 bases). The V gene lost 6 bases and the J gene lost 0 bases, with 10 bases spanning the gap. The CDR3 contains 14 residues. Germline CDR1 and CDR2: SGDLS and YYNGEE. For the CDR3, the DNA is TGTGCCAGCACCCAGGACTACTCCTACAATGAGCAGTTCTTC. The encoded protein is CASTQDYSYNEQFF.

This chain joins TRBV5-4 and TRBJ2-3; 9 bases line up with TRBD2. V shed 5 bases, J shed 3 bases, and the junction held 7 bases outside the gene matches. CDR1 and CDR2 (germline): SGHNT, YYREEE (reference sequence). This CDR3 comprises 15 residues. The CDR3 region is CASRFSGSGTDTQYF. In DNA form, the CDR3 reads TGTGCCAGCAGGTTTAGCGGGAGTGGTACAGATACGCAGTATTTT.

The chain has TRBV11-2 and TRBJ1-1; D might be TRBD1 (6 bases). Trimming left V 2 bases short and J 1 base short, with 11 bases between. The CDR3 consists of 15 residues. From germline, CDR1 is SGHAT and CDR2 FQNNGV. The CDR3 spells CASSLSGQRNTEAFF. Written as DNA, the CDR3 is TGTGCCAGCAGCTTATCTGGACAGAGGAACACTGAAGCTTTCTTT.

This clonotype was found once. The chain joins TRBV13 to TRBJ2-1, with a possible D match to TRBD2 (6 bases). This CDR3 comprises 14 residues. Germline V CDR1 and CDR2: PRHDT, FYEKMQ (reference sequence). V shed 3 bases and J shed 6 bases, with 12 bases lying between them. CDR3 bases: TGTGCCAGCAGCTTGGAGTCCGGGGGCAATGAGCAGTTCTTC. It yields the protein CASSLESGGNEQFF.

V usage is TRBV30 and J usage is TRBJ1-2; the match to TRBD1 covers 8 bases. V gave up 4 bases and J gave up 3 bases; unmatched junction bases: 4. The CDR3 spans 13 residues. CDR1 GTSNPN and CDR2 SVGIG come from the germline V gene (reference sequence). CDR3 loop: CAWTLQGDYGYTF. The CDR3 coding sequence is TGTGCCTGGACGTTACAGGGGGACTATGGCTACACCTTC.

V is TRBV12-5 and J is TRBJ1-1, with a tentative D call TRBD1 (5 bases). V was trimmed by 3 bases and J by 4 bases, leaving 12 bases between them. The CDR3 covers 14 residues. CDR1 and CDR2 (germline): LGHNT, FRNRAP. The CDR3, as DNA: TGTGCTAGTGGTTTTAGTGGGGGGAGCACTGAAGCTTTCTTT. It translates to CASGFSGGSTEAFF.